One and the same sample provided the 13 T cell receptor beta chains below, sequenced in a study of cytomegalovirus exposure and HLA in healthy donors. Assay: immunoSEQ multiplex PCR; the TCRdb copy retains only in-frame clones and omits some. The table lists around 150,000 clones, 70% to 90% of them singletons, with 5% to 7% in the top ten. Sequenced input: PBMCs. Receptors were obtained from a woman in her 30s in good health and CMV-seronegative.

This clone was seen once. The V gene is TRBV11-3, the J gene TRBJ2-5; 13 positions agree with TRBD2. In germline, CDR1 is SGHNT, CDR2 YENEEA. The CDR3 totals 17 residues. V lost 5 bases and J lost 4; bases outside the gene matches: 10. CDR3 sequence reads: CASSLRTSGRERETQYF. The CDR3 DNA reads as TGTGCCAGCAGCCTAAGGACTAGCGGGAGAGAACGAGAGACCCAGTACTTC.

The chain combines TRBV7-2 with TRBJ2-1; a possible D gene is TRBD1 (6 bases). Trimming took off 5 bases at V and 8 bases at J, with 16 bases between the two ends. The length of the CDR3 is 14 residues. Germline-derived CDR1 and CDR2 are SGHTA and FQGNSA. The CDR3 sequence is CASSLQGQYDEQFF. The CDR3 nucleotides read TGTGCCAGCAGCCTACAGGGACAATACGATGAGCAGTTCTTC.

V gene TRBV11-1 combines with J gene TRBJ2-7, with D uncertain. Trimming removed 5 bases at V and 6 bases at J, with 11 bases between. From germline, CDR1 is SGHAT and CDR2 FQDESV (reference sequence). The CDR3 length is 12 residues. CDR3 in amino acids: CASSLTLGEQYF. The CDR3 DNA sequence: TGTGCCAGCAGCCTGACATTAGGCGAGCAGTACTTC.

The chain recombines TRBV14 with TRBJ1-2, with D perhaps matching TRBD1 (5 bases). CDR1 and CDR2 from the germline V gene are SGHDN and FVKESK. V shed 4 bases and J shed 4 bases, with 10 bases lying between them. This CDR3 contains 13 residues. CDR3 nucleotides: TGTGCCAGCAGCCTCCGGGGGGGCTATGGCTACACCTTC. It translates to CASSLRGGYGYTF.

The chain couples TRBV29-1 to TRBJ2-2, with 7 bases that match TRBD2. Germline CDR1 is SQVTM and CDR2 is ANQGSEA. With V trimmed by 5 bases and J by 4 bases, 7 bases remained unmatched. The CDR3 sequence is 14 residues long. The CDR3 region has the DNA TGCAGCGTTCGGACTAGAGGGGCCACCGGGGAGCTGTTTTTT. It encodes CSVRTRGATGELFF.

The CDR3 sequence is CASSPPPGPYEQYF. CDR3 sequence (DNA): TGTGCCAGCAGTCCCCCCCCGGGACCCTACGAGCAGTACTTC. The V gene is TRBV28, the J gene TRBJ2-7; D might be TRBD1 or TRBD2, each matching 5 bases. CDR3 length: 14 residues. V lost 5 bases, J lost 2 bases, and 13 bases lay in between. The germline V gene has CDR1 MDHEN and CDR2 SYDVKM.

V gene TRBV6-1 combines with J gene TRBJ2-7; 10 bases are shared with TRBD2. The V gene end was trimmed by 2 bases and the J gene end by 4 bases; junction bases not matched to a gene: 5. Looked up from germline, CDR1 is MNHNS and CDR2 is SASEGT. This CDR3 comprises 15 residues. The CDR3 coding sequence is TGTGCCAGCAGTGAAAGCCTAGCGGGAGAGTACGAGCAGTACTTC. Protein: CASSESLAGEYEQYF.

This chain joins TRBV19 and TRBJ1-5; unclear D gene. Trimming stripped 3 bases from V and 2 bases from J, with 11 bases between. This CDR3 contains 15 residues. CDR1 and CDR2 from the germline V gene are LNHDA and SQIVND (reference sequence). The CDR3 DNA reads as TGTGCCAGTAGTATTTCCCCGCAGGGCAATCAGCCCCAGCATTTT. Translating gives CASSISPQGNQPQHF.

Notes on this clone: Other nucleotide sequences from this sample produce the same CDR3. The genes are TRBV27 and TRBJ2-5; D gene unclear. This CDR3 is built from 11 residues. In germline, CDR1 is MNHEY, CDR2 SMNVEV (reference sequence). Trimming removed 5 bases from V and 4 bases from J, with 5 bases in between. This CDR3 is CASSLGETQYF. CDR3 nucleotides: TGTGCCAGCAGTCTAGGAGAGACCCAGTACTTC.

The CDR3 DNA is TGTGCCAGCAGCTTAGTGCCCCCCCCGCCGGAAAAACTGTTTTTT. Translation: CASSLVPPPPEKLFF. The genes are TRBV7-2 and TRBJ1-4; D not certain. Germline loops: CDR1 SGHTA, CDR2 FQGNSA. The CDR3 is 15 residues long. V was pared by 1 base and J by 8 bases, with 14 bases between.

This clone was recorded once. This sequence joins TRBV6-5 and TRBJ2-1; no definite D call. The germline V and J ends were trimmed by 0 bases and 10 bases, with 19 bases remaining between them. Germline CDR1 and CDR2: MNHEY and SVGAGI. The CDR3 runs to 16 residues. The CDR3 coding sequence is TGTGCCAGCAGTTACTCGACTCGGACCCCGGGTGACGAGCAGTTCTTC. Translating it yields CASSYSTRTPGDEQFF.

The chain employs TRBV5-6 and TRBJ1-1, with 7 bases identical to TRBD1. CDR1 and CDR2 (germline): SGHDT, YYEEEE. The V segment lost 4 bases and the J segment 7 bases; nucleotides outside the gene matches: 4. The CDR3 is 12 amino acids. CDR3 sequence: CASSLGTVEAFF. The CDR3 DNA reads TGTGCCAGCAGCCTTGGGACAGTTGAAGCTTTCTTT.

The V gene is TRBV4-3, the J gene TRBJ2-3; D perhaps matches TRBD1 (5 bases). From germline, CDR1 is LGHNA and CDR2 YSLEER. The germline V and J ends were trimmed by 4 bases and 11 bases, with 16 bases remaining between them. The CDR3 length is 13 residues. The DNA of the CDR3 is TGCGCCAGCAGCCTCGTGTTGGGGCGCGGGCAGTATTTT. It codes for CASSLVLGRGQYF.